The clone carrying this TCR beta chain turned up a few times. Its antigen is as yet unknown. The data stem from a study of beta chain features in type 1 diabetes. Study conclusions and caveats: There was a moderate but significant shortening of TCRB CDR3s in all four CD4+ subsets of Type 1 diabetes patients. Within patients, naive, central memory and Treg TCRB repertoires seemed more similar than within healthy donors.

The CDR3 length is 14 residues. V lost 2 bases and J lost 2, with 11 bases in between. Germline CDR1 and CDR2: SGHKS and YYEKEE (reference sequence). Expressed TCRB transcripts were sequenced because the entire RNA isolate underwent reverse transcription. Some clones are missing from TCRdb's copy, which holds only in-frame ones; the method was immunoSEQ multiplex PCR. The data hold more than 550,000 clones, with over 13% observed a single time. The chain has TRBV5-5 and TRBJ2-7; maybe TRBD1 (6 bases). The sample comprised naive CD4+ T cells from blood. The clonotype originates from a man younger than 35 with type 1 diabetes. This CDR3 is CASSFYREPYEQYF. The CDR3 nucleotides are TGTGCCAGCAGCTTTTACAGGGAACCCTACGAGCAGTACTTC. The complete variable domain, with remaining parts taken from reference TRBV5-5 and TRBJ2-7, reads DAGVTQSPTHLIKTRGQQVTLRCSPISGHKSVSWYQQVLGQGPQFIFQYYEKEERGRGNFPDRFSARQFPNYSSELNVNALLLGDSALYLCASSFYREPYEQYFGPGTRLTVT.